The table lists the clone carrying this T cell receptor beta chain with a few counts. TCRdb called the 5' RACE reads again in MiXCR, with one record for every CDR3 protein. The repertoire includes about 320,000 distinct CDR3 sequences, roughly 10% of them detected once, and approximately 3% sits in the top ten. The data are from a study of T cells after yellow fever vaccination. The receptor was isolated from a man aged 18 to 30 who received the YFV17D yellow fever vaccine. The input for sequencing was CD4+ T cells sorted from PBMCs, taken 45 days after the yellow fever booster vaccination.

The CDR3 protein is CASTDRSTNEKLFF. The CDR3 bases are TGCGCCAGCACCGACAGATCAACTAATGAAAAACTGTTTTTT. The chain is built from TRBV5-1 and TRBJ1-4, with D perhaps matching TRBD1 (5 bases). V was clipped by 6 bases and J by 0 bases, with 9 bases between them. CDR1 is SGHRS and CDR2 is YFSETQ in the germline V gene. This CDR3 contains 14 residues.